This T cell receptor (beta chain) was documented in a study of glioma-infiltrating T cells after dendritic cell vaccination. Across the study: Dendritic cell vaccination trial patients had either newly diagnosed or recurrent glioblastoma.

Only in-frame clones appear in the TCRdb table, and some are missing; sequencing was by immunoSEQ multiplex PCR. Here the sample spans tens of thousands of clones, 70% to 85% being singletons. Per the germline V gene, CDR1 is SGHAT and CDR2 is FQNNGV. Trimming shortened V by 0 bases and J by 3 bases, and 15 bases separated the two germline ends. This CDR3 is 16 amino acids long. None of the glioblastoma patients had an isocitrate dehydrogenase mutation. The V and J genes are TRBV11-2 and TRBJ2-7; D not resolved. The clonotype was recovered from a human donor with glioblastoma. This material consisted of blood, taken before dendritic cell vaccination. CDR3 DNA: TGTGCCAGCAGCTTAGAAGAACAGATAAGGATCTACGAGCAGTACTTC. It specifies CASSLEEQIRIYEQYF.